This T cell receptor (beta chain) was recorded in a study of blood T cell repertoires in COVID-19 (dated by TCRdb to 2018 to 2020). In terms of the full investigation: Collaborator samples came from the United States, Italy and Spain and covered acute and convalescent phases of COVID-19. The material from the prospective study consisted of cDNA or gDNA derived from T cells, B-cell-depleted T cells, or PBMCs. Deeply sampled blood TCRbeta repertoires from subjects exposed to, actively infected with, or recovered from COVID-19 were included in the dataset. The repertoires were released in a freely available public database intended as a resource for research on the immune response to SARS-CoV-2. Samples came from the ongoing ImmuneRACE study (first 160 participants) plus 1,254 subjects from 6 global collaborators. Nearly every sample came with metadata listing a de-identified subject ID, COVID-19 status, age in years and sex. Where available, HLA class I and class II types were obtained from metadata supplied by the sample provider rather than from assay-based typing. On the study overall, not on this receptor specifically: Clinical and demographic metadata were provided uncurated, with the amount varying by source and participant.

One collaborating source in Seattle enrolled patients while the patients were actively infected and followed the patients over time throughout the course of disease. Each collaborating institution followed its own protocols to collect whole blood in K2EDTA tubes. For TCRbeta analysis, collaborators shipped samples in one of three forms: frozen whole blood, isolated PBMCs, or DNA extracted from either of those sample types. In regard to this clone: This clone's antigen is unknown. No quality values exist for individual bases; no much larger clone is one base distant.

TCRbeta CDR3 regions were amplified from genomic DNA by means of the immunoSEQ Assay, a bias-controlled multiplex PCR. Turning to the authors' computational methods: The number of nucleated cells in each sample was estimated from the amplification of reference gene primers within the assay. To quantify the absolute abundance of each unique TCRbeta CDR3 rearrangement, sequence reads were collapsed and filtered. For each sample, productive Simpson clonality was calculated by taking the square root of Simpson's diversity index across productive rearrangements. Held by TCRdb, this immuneACCESS table contains in-frame sequences only and omits some clones. Under half of the omission traces to an unresolved V gene where checked; the cause of the rest is unknown. The V and J calls and clone size were taken over from that table, and D and trimming were inferred from the DNA. This sample comprises 300,000 to 400,000 clones, approximately 86% of them detected only once. The top ten hold about 7% of the sample.

The sequence came from a woman in her fifties or sixties with COVID-19, enrolled during active disease. Sequencing was carried out using peripheral blood.

Here is the DNA: TGTGCCAGCAGCTCGATGACAGGGGGCTATGGCTACACCTTC. Protein translation: CASSSMTGGYGYTF. Rearrangement joined TRBV6-2 or TRBV6-3 to TRBJ1-2; 9 nucleotides in the junction match TRBD1. V trim: 6 bases; J trim: 4 bases; unmatched bases: 6. In the germline V gene, CDR1 corresponds to MNHEY and CDR2 to SVGEGT. Taken from cysteine to phenylalanine, the CDR3 has 14 residues. Only CDR3 DNA remains: 42 bases, in frame from the first base.